This T cell receptor (beta chain) was recorded in a study of T cells after yellow fever vaccination. Overall study findings and caveats: The presence of abundant clonotypes contaminating from the bulk population was possible in FACS-sorted repertoires. The booster saw the reappearance of most primary-vaccination clones (approximately 97% CD4, 70% to 90% CD8).

A few counts support this clonotype. Its target is not known. The germline CDR1 and CDR2 sequences are KGHSH and LQKENI. The CDR3 spans 18 residues. The V end was cut by 3 bases, the J end by 0 bases, with 20 bases between. Template-switching 5'RACE yielded the TCR cDNA; a universal primer site and UMIs were added in the process. From the 5' RACE reads, TCRdb called clonotypes with MiXCR, one entry per CDR3 protein. The top ten hold roughly 3.5% of the sample, which has 250,000 to 300,000 distinct CDR3 sequences, about 5.2% seen once. The chain combines TRBV18 with TRBJ1-2; a weak D match, TRBD1 (6 bases). The source material was CD4+ T cells sorted from PBMCs, sampled on the day of the yellow fever booster vaccination. The receptor was derived from a man in his late teens or twenties who received the YFV17D yellow fever vaccine. The CDR3 protein is CASSPNVRGGVANYGYTF. The CDR3, as DNA: TGTGCCAGCTCACCCAACGTCCGAGGGGGAGTAGCTAACTATGGCTACACCTTC.